This T cell receptor (beta chain) was sequenced in a study of CD8+CD57+ T cells in acquired aplastic anemia. The CDR3 totals 13 residues. The germline CDR1 and CDR2 sequences are LNHNV and YYDKDF (reference sequence). V lost 5 bases to trimming and J lost 2 bases, with 10 bases between them. Genomic DNA templated the TCR beta VDJ and CDR3 profiling. Via MiXCR, TCRdb re-called the reads, giving one row per CDR3 protein. The sample has roughly 50,000 distinct CDR3 sequences; about 78% are singletons. The sequence came from a human donor in good health, serving as a control. Sequenced material: sorted CD4+, CD8+, or CD8+CD57+ T cells (not recorded which) from PBMCs. The V call is TRBV15, the J call TRBJ2-7; D remains ambiguous. The CDR3 DNA reads TGTGCCACCAGCCCTCAACAAGCCTACGAGCAGTACTTC. Protein product: CATSPQQAYEQYF.